The sequence of this T cell receptor (beta chain) was determined in a study of blood T cell repertoires in COVID-19 (dated by TCRdb to about 2020). Turning to the overall study: Samples from collaborators originated in the United States, Italy and Spain and spanned both the acute and convalescent phases of COVID-19. The material from the prospective study consisted of cDNA or gDNA derived from T cells, B-cell-depleted T cells, or PBMCs. The dataset comprised deeply sampled blood TCRbeta repertoires from subjects exposed to, actively infected with, or recovered from COVID-19. The repertoires were released in a freely available public database intended as a resource for research on the immune response to SARS-CoV-2. Samples were obtained from the ongoing ImmuneRACE study (first 160 participants) and from over 1,000 subjects provided by 6 global collaborators. The sample metadata nearly always contained a de-identified subject ID, COVID-19 status, age in years and sex. Where available, HLA class I and class II types were obtained from metadata supplied by the sample provider rather than from assay-based typing.

TCRbeta CDR3 regions were amplified from genomic DNA using the immunoSEQ Assay, a bias-controlled multiplex PCR. Per the original workflow: The number of nucleated cells in each sample was estimated by amplification of reference gene primers within the assay. Sequence reads were collapsed and filtered to measure the absolute abundance of every unique TCRbeta CDR3 rearrangement. For each sample, productive Simpson clonality was calculated as the square root of Simpson's diversity index over productive rearrangements. Imported from immuneACCESS, the table was reduced by TCRdb to in-frame sequences with V and J called. These copies leave out some clones; in studies compared against another copy, an unresolved V gene accounts for under half, and the cause of the remainder is not known. From that table come the V and J calls and clone size; the DNA was used to work out D and trimming. This sample gives 200,000 to 300,000 clones in total; about 80% of them show up just once. Together, the top ten hold about 9.5% of the sample.

Comments on this clone: The clone's antigen remains unknown. Within one base of it there is no much larger clone, and no base qualities were kept.

Whole blood was collected in K2EDTA tubes by collaborating institutions according to the institutions' own protocols. For TCRbeta analysis, collaborator samples were shipped as frozen whole blood, as isolated PBMCs, or as DNA extracted from either sample type. Overall study outcomes, separate from this receptor: The amount of clinical and demographic metadata varied by source and participant and was provided uncurated.

Relative to germline, V is 8 bases shorter and J is 2 bases shorter, with 7 bases between their ends. The CDR3 contains 12 residues, cysteine and phenylalanine counted. The read is trimmed to its CDR3 DNA, 36 bases read in frame from base 1. CDR1 MNHEY and CDR2 SVGAGI were looked up in the germline V gene. Material: peripheral blood. The source is a woman of 80 years or more with acute or convalescent COVID-19. The chain is encoded by TRBV6-5 joined to TRBJ1-5, with no D gene named confidently. In nucleotide form, the sequence is TGTGCCAGCGGCGGGGGCAATCAGCCCCAGCATTTT. This sequence encodes CASGGGNQPQHF.